A selection of T cell receptor beta chains follows, all from one sample in a study of vaccination and CD4 T cells after COVID-19. Their antigen targets remain unknown. TCRdb re-called the PCR reads with MiXCR, one entry per CDR3 protein. The data show more than 20,000 distinct CDR3 sequences, 70% seen once. The sample consisted of CD4+ T cells from blood, cultured in vitro. These receptors came from a human donor who had recovered from COVID-19. CDR3s include the opening cysteine and the closing phenylalanine or tryptophan. A D gene is named only where the DNA matches it firmly. Clone size is not always given. Where it is, it says once, few, many or a class for expanded clones.

CDR3 DNA: TGTGCCAGCAGCTTAGGGGGTCGCTATGGCTACACCTTC
CDR3 protein: CASSLGGRYGYTF
V gene: TRBV11-2
D gene: -
clone size: -
J gene: TRBJ1-2

CDR3 DNA: TGTGCCAGCAGTCCCCGGGACAGTGGGTACACAGATACGCAGTATTTT
CDR3 protein: CASSPRDSGYTDTQYF
V gene: TRBV6-2/TRBV6-3
D gene: TRBD1
clone size: -
J gene: TRBJ2-3

CDR3 DNA: TGTGCCAGCAGTCCCCGGGACAGGGTCGGCTACACCTTC
CDR3 protein: CASSPRDRVGYTF
V gene: TRBV27
D gene: TRBD1
clone size: -
J gene: TRBJ1-2

CDR3 DNA: TGTGCCAGCAGCTTGGGGGGTCGCAGATTAGGCTATGGCTACACCTTC
CDR3 protein: CASSLGGRRLGYGYTF
V gene: TRBV5-5
D gene: -
clone size: -
J gene: TRBJ1-2

CDR3 DNA: TGTGCCAGCAGCTTAGTCGTACAGGGGGCCGGGGAGCTGTTTTTT
CDR3 protein: CASSLVVQGAGELFF
V gene: TRBV11-2
D gene: TRBD1
clone size: -
J gene: TRBJ2-2

CDR3 DNA: TGTGCCAGCAGTTCGTACGACGTTGGCCTGTTTTATGGCTACACCTTC
CDR3 protein: CASSSYDVGLFYGYTF
V gene: TRBV6-5
D gene: -
clone size: -
J gene: TRBJ1-2

CDR3 DNA: TGTGCCAGCAGCCCTGGACAGGGGAGCACTGAAGCTTTCTTT
CDR3 protein: CASSPGQGSTEAFF
V gene: TRBV6-1
D gene: TRBD1
clone size: -
J gene: TRBJ1-1

CDR3 DNA: TGTGCCAGCAGCTTAAACCAAGGGCCAAGTCAGCCCCAGCATTTT
CDR3 protein: CASSLNQGPSQPQHF
V gene: TRBV7-8
D gene: -
clone size: -
J gene: TRBJ1-5

CDR3 DNA: TGTGCCAGCAGCTTAATAGCGGGAGTGAGCACAGATACGCAGTATTTT
CDR3 protein: CASSLIAGVSTDTQYF
V gene: TRBV7-9
D gene: TRBD2
clone size: -
J gene: TRBJ2-3

CDR3 DNA: TGCAGCGTTGCGTTTGGACAAATGAACACTGAAGCTTTCTTT
CDR3 protein: CSVAFGQMNTEAFF
V gene: TRBV29-1
D gene: -
clone size: -
J gene: TRBJ1-1

CDR3 DNA: TGTGCCAGCAGCTTCCGGGACCCCGAGGGGGCTTTCTTT
CDR3 protein: CASSFRDPEGAFF
V gene: TRBV5-4
D gene: -
clone size: -
J gene: TRBJ1-1

CDR3 DNA: TGTGCCAGCAGTGCCCCTGCTTGGGGGGGCAATCAGCCCCAGCATTTT
CDR3 protein: CASSAPAWGGNQPQHF
V gene: TRBV6-1
D gene: -
clone size: few
J gene: TRBJ1-5

CDR3 DNA: TGTGCCAGCAGTTACTCGTTCGGGAAGGGATCTCCCTACGAGCAGTACTTC
CDR3 protein: CASSYSFGKGSPYEQYF
V gene: TRBV6-5
D gene: -
clone size: -
J gene: TRBJ2-7

CDR3 DNA: TGCAGTGCCTACTTTGATGAAAAACTGTTTTTT
CDR3 protein: CSAYFDEKLFF
V gene: TRBV20-1
D gene: -
clone size: -
J gene: TRBJ1-4

CDR3 DNA: TGTGCCACCAGTGCCCCCGGGATAGGATATCAGCCCCAGCATTTT
CDR3 protein: CATSAPGIGYQPQHF
V gene: TRBV24-1
D gene: -
clone size: -
J gene: TRBJ1-5

CDR3 DNA: TGTGCCAGCAGCTTAGGGCCAGCGGGAAGCTCCTACGAGCAGTACTTC
CDR3 protein: CASSLGPAGSSYEQYF
V gene: TRBV7-2
D gene: TRBD2
clone size: few
J gene: TRBJ2-7

CDR3 DNA: TGCAGTGCTAGTGGGGTAAGGGTGTCGCGGATCCAAAGCACAGATACGCAGTATTTT
CDR3 protein: CSASGVRVSRIQSTDTQYF
V gene: TRBV20-1
D gene: -
clone size: few
J gene: TRBJ2-3

CDR3 DNA: TGTGCCAGCAGCTCCCCTGGGACTACCCTACCCCACTACGAGCAGTACTTC
CDR3 protein: CASSSPGTTLPHYEQYF
V gene: TRBV3-1
D gene: TRBD2
clone size: -
J gene: TRBJ2-7

CDR3 DNA: TGCAGTGCTAGGGACAGGGTCGTGTACACTGAAGCTTTCTTT
CDR3 protein: CSARDRVVYTEAFF
V gene: TRBV20-1
D gene: TRBD1
clone size: -
J gene: TRBJ1-1

CDR3 DNA: TGCAGTGCTAAAAAACTAGCGGGGAACACAGATACGCAGTATTTT
CDR3 protein: CSAKKLAGNTDTQYF
V gene: TRBV20-1
D gene: TRBD2
clone size: -
J gene: TRBJ2-3

CDR3 DNA: TGTGCCAGCAGTTTAAGGGGCCAAACTAACTATGGCTACACCTTC
CDR3 protein: CASSLRGQTNYGYTF
V gene: TRBV28
D gene: -
clone size: -
J gene: TRBJ1-2

CDR3 DNA: TGTGCCAGCAGGCTAGCGGTTAGCACAGATACGCAGTATTTT
CDR3 protein: CASRLAVSTDTQYF
V gene: TRBV2
D gene: TRBD2
clone size: -
J gene: TRBJ2-3

CDR3 DNA: TGCAGTGCAGTGGGGGGGCTGACTGAAGCTTTCTTT
CDR3 protein: CSAVGGLTEAFF
V gene: TRBV20-1
D gene: -
clone size: -
J gene: TRBJ1-1

CDR3 DNA: TGTGCCAGCAGCTACCAACAGGGTTTGGAGACCCAGTACTTC
CDR3 protein: CASSYQQGLETQYF
V gene: TRBV7-9
D gene: -
clone size: -
J gene: TRBJ2-5

CDR3 DNA: TGTGCCTGGAGTAACTCCGGCGTGGGTGGCTACACCTTC
CDR3 protein: CAWSNSGVGGYTF
V gene: TRBV30
D gene: -
clone size: few
J gene: TRBJ1-2

CDR3 DNA: TGTGCCAGCCGGGGGATACTGGCCGTTGGGTCAAGCCGTTCCTACGAGCAGTACTTC
CDR3 protein: CASRGILAVGSSRSYEQYF
V gene: TRBV6-1
D gene: -
clone size: -
J gene: TRBJ2-7

CDR3 DNA: TGCAGTGCTGGCCGGGGGATGATGGGCTACACCTTC
CDR3 protein: CSAGRGMMGYTF
V gene: TRBV20-1
D gene: -
clone size: few
J gene: TRBJ1-2

CDR3 DNA: TGTGCCACCAGTGGGGGAGAGACCCAGTACTTC
CDR3 protein: CATSGGETQYF
V gene: TRBV24-1
D gene: -
clone size: few
J gene: TRBJ2-5

CDR3 DNA: TGTGCCAGCAGCCCCGGGGATGTTTACATTCAGTACTTC
CDR3 protein: CASSPGDVYIQYF
V gene: TRBV7-9
D gene: -
clone size: -
J gene: TRBJ2-4

CDR3 DNA: TGTGCCAGCAGCCCGACTAGCTGGGAGACCCAGTACTTC
CDR3 protein: CASSPTSWETQYF
V gene: TRBV7-2
D gene: TRBD2
clone size: few
J gene: TRBJ2-5

CDR3 DNA: TGTGCCAGCAGTTACGGCAGGGGGGAGACCCAGTACTTC
CDR3 protein: CASSYGRGETQYF
V gene: TRBV6-5
D gene: TRBD1
clone size: -
J gene: TRBJ2-5

CDR3 DNA: TGTGCCAGCAGGGCCACTTCCCGGGACACATCCTACGAGCAGTACTTC
CDR3 protein: CASRATSRDTSYEQYF
V gene: TRBV6-2/TRBV6-3
D gene: -
clone size: -
J gene: TRBJ2-7

CDR3 DNA: TGTGCCAGCAGCACACTAGCGGGGAGCCAGGATGAGCAGTTCTTC
CDR3 protein: CASSTLAGSQDEQFF
V gene: TRBV21-1
D gene: -
clone size: -
J gene: TRBJ2-1

CDR3 DNA: TGCAGTGCTAGATTGATGGGGCAGGGTGAAGCTTTCTTT
CDR3 protein: CSARLMGQGEAFF
V gene: TRBV20-1
D gene: -
clone size: -
J gene: TRBJ1-1

CDR3 DNA: TGTGCCAGCAGTTATCGTTCCGGGACAGCTGGAAACACCATATATTTT
CDR3 protein: CASSYRSGTAGNTIYF
V gene: TRBV6-5
D gene: TRBD1
clone size: -
J gene: TRBJ1-3

CDR3 DNA: TGTGCCAGCAGTTCCAGGAGGGTCGACGAGCAGTACTTC
CDR3 protein: CASSSRRVDEQYF
V gene: TRBV6-2/TRBV6-3
D gene: -
clone size: -
J gene: TRBJ2-7

CDR3 DNA: TGTGCCAGCACGACCGCAGACACCATATATTTT
CDR3 protein: CASTTADTIYF
V gene: TRBV28
D gene: -
clone size: -
J gene: TRBJ1-3

CDR3 DNA: TGTGCCAGCAGTTACGGGCAGTTCACAGATACGCAGTATTTT
CDR3 protein: CASSYGQFTDTQYF
V gene: TRBV6-5
D gene: -
clone size: -
J gene: TRBJ2-3

CDR3 DNA: TGTGCCAGTAGGAGGACAGGGGGCAATGAAAAACTGTTTTTT
CDR3 protein: CASRRTGGNEKLFF
V gene: TRBV19
D gene: TRBD1
clone size: -
J gene: TRBJ1-4

CDR3 DNA: TGCAGTGCTAGAGATATTTTGGGAACCCGAAGCTATGGCTACACCTTC
CDR3 protein: CSARDILGTRSYGYTF
V gene: TRBV20-1
D gene: -
clone size: -
J gene: TRBJ1-2

CDR3 DNA: TGCGCCAGCAGCCGGTCCCGAATGGAACTGTTTTTT
CDR3 protein: CASSRSRMELFF
V gene: TRBV4-3
D gene: -
clone size: once
J gene: TRBJ1-4

CDR3 DNA: TGTGCCAGCCAGGGGCCCCCGAGGGGCACTGAAGCTTTCTTT
CDR3 protein: CASQGPPRGTEAFF
V gene: TRBV18
D gene: -
clone size: -
J gene: TRBJ1-1

CDR3 DNA: TGCAGTGCTAGTGGTAATAATAATTCACCCCTCCGCTTT
CDR3 protein: CSASGNNNSPLRF
V gene: TRBV20-1
D gene: -
clone size: -
J gene: TRBJ1-6

CDR3 DNA: TGTGCCAGCAGTCAGGGGACACTGGCGCTCCCTTACCAAGAGACCCAGTACTTC
CDR3 protein: CASSQGTLALPYQETQYF
V gene: TRBV6-2/TRBV6-3
D gene: -
clone size: -
J gene: TRBJ2-5

CDR3 DNA: TGTGCCAGCACAAAGAGGCAGCAAAATTCACCCCTCCACTTT
CDR3 protein: CASTKRQQNSPLHF
V gene: TRBV2
D gene: -
clone size: few
J gene: TRBJ1-6